This T cell receptor (beta chain) was captured by sequencing in a study of tissue T cells after allogeneic stem cell transplantation. Study-level information: Samples with visible lymphocytes on H&E were prioritized for sequencing. Study-level results: TCR repertoires tracked anatomic similarity, regardless of disease or transplant status. Motif-based clustering found tissue-specific repertoire signatures shared across patients, though few clones were shared.

Only in-frame clones appear in the TCRdb table, and some are missing; sequencing was by immunoSEQ multiplex PCR. This table has around 6,800 clones, 65% to 80% appearing once. This clone was seen a handful of times. The antigen is undetermined. In germline, CDR1 is MDHEN, CDR2 SYDVKM. Trimming took off 8 bases at V and 7 bases at J, with 12 bases between the two ends. The CDR3 is 12 amino acids. The sequence derives from a male patient over 55 with steroid-refractory graft-versus-host disease after an allogeneic stem cell transplant. Some T cells may trace back to the graft donor. The sample in question was skin, obtained at autopsy. This chain links TRBV28 with TRBJ1-5, with D perhaps matching TRBD1 (5 bases). The CDR3 is CASWGGGQPQHF. Here the CDR3 DNA reads TGTGCCAGCTGGGGGGGAGGACAGCCCCAGCATTTT.